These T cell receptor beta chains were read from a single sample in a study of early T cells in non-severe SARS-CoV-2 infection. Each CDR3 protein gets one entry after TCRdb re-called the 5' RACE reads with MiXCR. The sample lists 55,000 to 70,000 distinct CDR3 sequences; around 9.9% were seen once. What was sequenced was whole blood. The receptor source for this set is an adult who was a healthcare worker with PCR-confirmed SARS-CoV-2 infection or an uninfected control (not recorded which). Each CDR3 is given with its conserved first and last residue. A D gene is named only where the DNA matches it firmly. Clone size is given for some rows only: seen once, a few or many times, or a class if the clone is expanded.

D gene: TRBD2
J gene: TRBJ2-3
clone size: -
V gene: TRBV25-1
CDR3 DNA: TGTGCCAGCACGGGAGGCCCCAGCACAGATACGCAGTATTTT
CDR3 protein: CASTGGPSTDTQYF

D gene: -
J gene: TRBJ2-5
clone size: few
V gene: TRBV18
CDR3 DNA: TGTGCCAGCTCAGCGTACCAAGAGACCCAGTACTTC
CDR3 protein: CASSAYQETQYF

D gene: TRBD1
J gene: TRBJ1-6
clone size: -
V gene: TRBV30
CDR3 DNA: TGTGCCTGGCAGGCGGCGACAGGGGCAAGTAATTCACCCCTCCACTTT
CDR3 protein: CAWQAATGASNSPLHF

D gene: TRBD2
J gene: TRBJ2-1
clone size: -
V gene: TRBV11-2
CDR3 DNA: TGTGCCAGCAGCTTAGTAGCGGGAGGGATGCAGTTCTTC
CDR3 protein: CASSLVAGGMQFF

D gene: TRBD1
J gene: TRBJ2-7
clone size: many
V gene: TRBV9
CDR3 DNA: TGTGCCAGCAGCTTCCGGGACAGGGACGCCGAGCAGTACTTC
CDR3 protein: CASSFRDRDAEQYF

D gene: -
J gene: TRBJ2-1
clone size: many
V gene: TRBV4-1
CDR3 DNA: TGCGCCAGCAGCCCGCTGCCCCCGGGAAACAATGAGCAGTTCTTC
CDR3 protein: CASSPLPPGNNEQFF

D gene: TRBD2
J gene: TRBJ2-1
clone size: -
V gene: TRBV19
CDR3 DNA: TGTGCCAGTAGTATAGGGGCCGCCGGGAGGCCCGATGAGCAGTTCTTC
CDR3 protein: CASSIGAAGRPDEQFF

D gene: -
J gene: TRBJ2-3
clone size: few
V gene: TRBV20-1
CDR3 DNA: TGCAGTGCTGGAACTTTCGGGCGGCTTAACACAGATACGCAGTATTTT
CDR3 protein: CSAGTFGRLNTDTQYF

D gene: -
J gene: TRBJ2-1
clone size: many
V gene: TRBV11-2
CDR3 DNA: TGTGCCAGCAGCTTATTGATCAGCCCTACCGATGAGCAGTTCTTC
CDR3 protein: CASSLLISPTDEQFF

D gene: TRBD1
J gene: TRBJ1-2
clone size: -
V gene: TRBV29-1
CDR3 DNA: TGCAGCATCCGGGACAGATTGCTCTATGGCTACACCTTC
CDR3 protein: CSIRDRLLYGYTF

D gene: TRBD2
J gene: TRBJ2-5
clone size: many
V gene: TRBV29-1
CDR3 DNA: TGCAGCGTAGCTACTAGCGGGACAGAGACCCAGTACTTC
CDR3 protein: CSVATSGTETQYF

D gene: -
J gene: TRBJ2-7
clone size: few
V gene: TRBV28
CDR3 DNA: TGTGCCAGCAGTTTGAGCAGGCTCGTATTTGCCTACGAGCAGTACTTC
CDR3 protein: CASSLSRLVFAYEQYF

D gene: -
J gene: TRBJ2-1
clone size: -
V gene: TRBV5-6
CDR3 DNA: TGTGCCAGCAGCGCCGGAGTGGGATATCAGTTCTTC
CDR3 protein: CASSAGVGYQFF

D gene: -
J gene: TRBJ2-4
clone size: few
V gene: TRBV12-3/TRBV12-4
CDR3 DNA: TGTGCCAGCAGTCCCAGGGGCATTCAGTACTTC
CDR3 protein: CASSPRGIQYF

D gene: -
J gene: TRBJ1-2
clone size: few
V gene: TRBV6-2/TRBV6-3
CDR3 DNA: TGTGCCAGCACCCAGGGCGACTATGGCTACACCTTC
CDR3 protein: CASTQGDYGYTF

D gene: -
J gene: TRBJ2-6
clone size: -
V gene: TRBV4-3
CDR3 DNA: TGCGCCAGCAGCCAAGAAAGGGGCTTCTCTGGGGCCAACGTCCTGACTTTC
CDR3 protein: CASSQERGFSGANVLTF

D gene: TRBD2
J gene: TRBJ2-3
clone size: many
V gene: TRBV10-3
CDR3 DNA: TGTGCCATCTCCGGGACTAGCGAGACAGATACGCAGTATTTT
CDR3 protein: CAISGTSETDTQYF

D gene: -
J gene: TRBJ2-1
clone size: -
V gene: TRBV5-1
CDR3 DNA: TGCGCCAGCGGTGGTGATTCATACAATGAGCAGTTCTTC
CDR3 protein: CASGGDSYNEQFF

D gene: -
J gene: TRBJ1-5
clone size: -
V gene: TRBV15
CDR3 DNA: TGTGCCACCAGCAGGACCAGGGTTCAGCCCCAGCATTTT
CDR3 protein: CATSRTRVQPQHF

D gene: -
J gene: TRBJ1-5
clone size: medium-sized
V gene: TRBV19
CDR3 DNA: TGTGCCAGTAGCCAGGGTAATCAGCCCCAGCATTTT
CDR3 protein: CASSQGNQPQHF

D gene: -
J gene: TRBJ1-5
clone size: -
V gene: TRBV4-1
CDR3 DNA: TGCGCCAGCAGCCAAGACCCCGGGGGCGGATTCGGCAATCAGCCCCAGCATTTT
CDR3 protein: CASSQDPGGGFGNQPQHF

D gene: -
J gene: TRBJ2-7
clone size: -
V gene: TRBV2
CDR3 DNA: TGTGCCAGCAGTGCCCGCGAGGGTATTGCGTACTTC
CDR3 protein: CASSAREGIAYF

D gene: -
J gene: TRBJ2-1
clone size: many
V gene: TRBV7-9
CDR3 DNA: TGTGCCAGCAGCTTAGAATTGGCTACCAATGAGCAGTTCTTC
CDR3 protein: CASSLELATNEQFF

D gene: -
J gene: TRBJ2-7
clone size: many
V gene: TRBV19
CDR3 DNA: TGTGCCAGTAGTAAGCCTGACAGATCCTACGAGCAGTACTTC
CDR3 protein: CASSKPDRSYEQYF

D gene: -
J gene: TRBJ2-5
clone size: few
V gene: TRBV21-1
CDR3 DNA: TGTGCCAGCAGCTCCGGACAGGGCGGAGAGACCCAGTACTTC
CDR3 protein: CASSSGQGGETQYF

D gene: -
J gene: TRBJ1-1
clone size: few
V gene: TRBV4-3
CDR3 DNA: TGCGCCAGCAGCCAAGATCGGAAAATAAACACTGAAGCTTTCTTT
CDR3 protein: CASSQDRKINTEAFF

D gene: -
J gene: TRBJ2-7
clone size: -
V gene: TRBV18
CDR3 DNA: TGTGCCAGCTCACCCTTACCCCTTAACGAGCAGTACTTC
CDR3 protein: CASSPLPLNEQYF

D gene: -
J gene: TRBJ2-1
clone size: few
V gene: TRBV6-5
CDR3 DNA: TGTGCCAGCAAAGGTCCCTCAAAGCGGGAGCAGTTCTTC
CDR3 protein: CASKGPSKREQFF

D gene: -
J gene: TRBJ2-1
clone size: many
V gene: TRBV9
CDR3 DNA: TGTGCCAGCAGCCCGACGATGGCCCCCTACAATGAGCAGTTCTTC
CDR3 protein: CASSPTMAPYNEQFF

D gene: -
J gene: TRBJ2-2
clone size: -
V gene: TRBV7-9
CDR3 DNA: TGTGCCAGCAGCTTAAGCCGGCAGAACACCGGGGAGCTGTTTTTT
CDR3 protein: CASSLSRQNTGELFF

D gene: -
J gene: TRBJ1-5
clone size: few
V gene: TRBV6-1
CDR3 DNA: TGTGCCAGCGAAGGGACCGATCAGCCCCAGCATTTT
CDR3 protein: CASEGTDQPQHF

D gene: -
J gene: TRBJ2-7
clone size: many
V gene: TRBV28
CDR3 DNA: TGTGCCAGCAGTGCTTGGACAGACAAGTCCCACGAGCAGTACTTC
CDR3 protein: CASSAWTDKSHEQYF

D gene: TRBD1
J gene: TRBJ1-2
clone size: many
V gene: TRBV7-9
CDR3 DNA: TGTGCCAGCAGCCTCGCAGGGGGAGGCTATGGCTACACCTTC
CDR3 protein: CASSLAGGGYGYTF

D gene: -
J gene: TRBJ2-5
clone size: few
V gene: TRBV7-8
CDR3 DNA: TGTGCCAGCAGCTCGGGACCGGGGGAGACCCAGTACTTC
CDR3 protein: CASSSGPGETQYF

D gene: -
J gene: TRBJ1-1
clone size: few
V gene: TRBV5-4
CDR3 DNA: TGTGCCAGCAAGGGGGATATGAACACTGAAGCTTTCTTT
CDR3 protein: CASKGDMNTEAFF

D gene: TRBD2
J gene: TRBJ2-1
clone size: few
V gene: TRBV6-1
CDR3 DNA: TGTGCCAGCAGTGAAAACTTGGGACTAGCGGGAGACTTTGAGCAGTTCTTC
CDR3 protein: CASSENLGLAGDFEQFF

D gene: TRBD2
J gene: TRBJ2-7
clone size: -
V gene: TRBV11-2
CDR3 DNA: TGTGCCAGCAGCGCGGGACTAGCGGATTACCCTTCCTACGAGCAGTACTTC
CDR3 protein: CASSAGLADYPSYEQYF

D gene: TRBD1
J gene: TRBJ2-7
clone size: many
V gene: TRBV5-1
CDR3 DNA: TGCGCCAGCAGCTGGACAGGGATCGAGCAGTACTTC
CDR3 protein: CASSWTGIEQYF